This T cell receptor beta chain was captured in a study of blood T cell repertoires in COVID-19. The germline CDR1 and CDR2 sequences are ENHRY and SYGVKD. Trimming cost V 10 bases and J 1 base; bases outside gene matches: 9. The CDR3 covers 14 residues. Original processing notes: Estimation of nucleated cell counts relied on the amplification of reference gene primers. Sequencing used immunoSEQ multiplex PCR; TCRdb keeps in-frame clones, though not all of them. The V and J calls and clone size were taken over from that table, and D and trimming were inferred from the DNA. The profile shows about 360,000 clones, around 83% of them singletons.

The sequence derives from a man aged 30 to 45 with active or convalescent COVID-19. The V gene is TRBV10-3, the J gene TRBJ1-1; 7 bases fit TRBD1. The sequencing sample was made of peripheral blood. In DNA form, the CDR3 reads TGTGCCACGGCAGGGGGGTGGGAGAACACTGAAGCTTTCTTT. Translated: CATAGGWENTEAFF.